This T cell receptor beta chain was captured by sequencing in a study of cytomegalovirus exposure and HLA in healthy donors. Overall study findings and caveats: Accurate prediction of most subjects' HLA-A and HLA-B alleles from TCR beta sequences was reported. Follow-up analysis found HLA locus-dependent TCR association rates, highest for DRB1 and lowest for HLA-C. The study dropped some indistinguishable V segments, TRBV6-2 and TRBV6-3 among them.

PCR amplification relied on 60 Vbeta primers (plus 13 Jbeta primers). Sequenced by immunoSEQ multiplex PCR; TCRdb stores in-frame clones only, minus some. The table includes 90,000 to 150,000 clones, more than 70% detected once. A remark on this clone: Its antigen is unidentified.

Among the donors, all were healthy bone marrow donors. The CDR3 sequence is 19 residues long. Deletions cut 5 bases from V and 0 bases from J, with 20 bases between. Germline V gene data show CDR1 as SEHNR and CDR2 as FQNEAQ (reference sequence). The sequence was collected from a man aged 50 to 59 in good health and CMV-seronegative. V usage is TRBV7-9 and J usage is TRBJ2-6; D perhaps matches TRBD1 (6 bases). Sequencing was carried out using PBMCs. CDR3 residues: CASSQIVGGEYSGANVLTF. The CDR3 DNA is TGTGCCAGCAGCCAGATAGTTGGGGGCGAATACTCTGGGGCCAACGTCCTGACTTTC.